This T cell receptor beta chain is drawn from a study of shared clonotypes between healthy human individuals. Study-wide findings and caveats: Naive subsets usually exceeded memory subsets in estimated richness.

CDR1 is SGHTA, CDR2 FQGNSA, per germline. The CDR3 is 14 amino acids. This clone was seen just once. The antigen remains undetermined. Relative to the germline gene, one junction end is altered; a read error may explain this. Using immunoSEQ multiplex PCR, the repertoire was profiled, and TCRdb retains in-frame clones only, with some absent. In the table there are over 400,000 clones, more than 95% of which are singletons. The TCR comes from a woman aged 30 to 39 in good health. V usage is TRBV7-2 and J usage is TRBJ1-5; TRBD1 aligns across 9 bases. Sequencing was performed on naive CD4+ T cells sorted from blood. Subset described: CD45RA+ positively selected. This CDR3 is CASTLGQGRQPQHF. CDR3 nucleotide sequence: TGTGCCAGCACCTTAGGACAGGGGCGTCAGCCCCAGCATTTT.